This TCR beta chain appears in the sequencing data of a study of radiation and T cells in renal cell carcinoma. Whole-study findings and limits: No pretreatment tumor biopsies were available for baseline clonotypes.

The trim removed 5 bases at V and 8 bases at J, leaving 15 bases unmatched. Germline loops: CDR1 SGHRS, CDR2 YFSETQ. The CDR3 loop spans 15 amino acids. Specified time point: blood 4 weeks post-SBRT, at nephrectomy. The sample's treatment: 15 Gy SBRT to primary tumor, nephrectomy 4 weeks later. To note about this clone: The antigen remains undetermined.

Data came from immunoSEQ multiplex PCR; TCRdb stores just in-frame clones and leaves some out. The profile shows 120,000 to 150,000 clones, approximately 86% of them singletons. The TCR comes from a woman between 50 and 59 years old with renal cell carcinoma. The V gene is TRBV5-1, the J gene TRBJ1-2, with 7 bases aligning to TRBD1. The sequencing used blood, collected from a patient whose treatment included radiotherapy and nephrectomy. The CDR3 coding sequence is TGCGCCAGCAGTCACGGCGGAGGGGGCGCAAACGGCTACACCTTC. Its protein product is CASSHGGGGANGYTF. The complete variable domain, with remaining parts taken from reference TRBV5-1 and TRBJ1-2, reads KAGVTQTPRYLIKTRGQQVTLSCSPISGHRSVSWYQQTPGQGLQFLFEYFSETQRNKGNFPGRFSGRQFSNSRSEMNVSTLELGDSALYLCASSHGGGGANGYTFGSGTRLTVV.